This T cell receptor beta chain was recovered during a study of PD-1 blockade in classical Hodgkin lymphoma. Study context: Nivolumab was given intravenously to patients at 3 mg/kg every 2 weeks.

The ends were cut back, 6 bases at V and 2 bases at J, with 11 bases in the middle. Germline CDR1 and CDR2: MNHEY and SVGAGI. This CDR3 is built from 13 residues. A note on this clone: Its target is not known.

Time point in this sample: cycle 4 day 1 (C4D1), after less than seven weeks of nivolumab. Autologous stem cell transplantation was followed by relapse in every patient, and brentuximab vedotin exposure varied. Patients' outcomes at their best amounted to complete response, partial response or progressive disease. Findings of the study overall: Relapsed/refractory patients reportedly had lower baseline diversity than newly diagnosed patients. Individuals who commenced nivolumab within less than 1 year of ASCT were excluded.

The method was immunoSEQ multiplex PCR; TCRdb's version includes in-frame clones alone and lacks a portion of them. The sample records about 50,000 clones, about three quarters being singletons. This chain joins TRBV6-5 and TRBJ2-7, with no clear D. The receptor was isolated from a human donor with classical Hodgkin lymphoma. The sequencing here drew on peripheral blood mononuclear cells (PBMCs), taken before the fourth cycle of nivolumab. DNA of the CDR3: TGTGCCAGCAGACGCAGTAGAACCTACGAGCAGTACTTC. It yields the protein CASRRSRTYEQYF.